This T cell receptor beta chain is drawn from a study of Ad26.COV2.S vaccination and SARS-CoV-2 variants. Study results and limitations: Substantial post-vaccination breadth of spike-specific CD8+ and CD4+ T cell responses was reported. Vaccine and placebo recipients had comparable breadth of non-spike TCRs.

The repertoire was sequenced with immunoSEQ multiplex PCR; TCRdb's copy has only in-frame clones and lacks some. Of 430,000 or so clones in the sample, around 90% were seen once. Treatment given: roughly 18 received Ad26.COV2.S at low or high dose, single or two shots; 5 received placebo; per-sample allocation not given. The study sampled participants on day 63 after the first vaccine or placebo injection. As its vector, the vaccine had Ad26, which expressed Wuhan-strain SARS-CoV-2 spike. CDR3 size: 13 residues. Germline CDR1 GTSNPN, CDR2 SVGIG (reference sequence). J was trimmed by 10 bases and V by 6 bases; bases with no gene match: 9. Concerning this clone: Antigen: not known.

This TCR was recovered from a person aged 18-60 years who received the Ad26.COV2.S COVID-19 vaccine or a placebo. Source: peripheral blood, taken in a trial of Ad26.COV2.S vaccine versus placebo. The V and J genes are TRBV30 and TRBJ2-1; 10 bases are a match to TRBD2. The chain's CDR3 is CACGLAARGEQFF. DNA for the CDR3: TGTGCCTGCGGACTAGCGGCCAGGGGGGAGCAGTTCTTC.